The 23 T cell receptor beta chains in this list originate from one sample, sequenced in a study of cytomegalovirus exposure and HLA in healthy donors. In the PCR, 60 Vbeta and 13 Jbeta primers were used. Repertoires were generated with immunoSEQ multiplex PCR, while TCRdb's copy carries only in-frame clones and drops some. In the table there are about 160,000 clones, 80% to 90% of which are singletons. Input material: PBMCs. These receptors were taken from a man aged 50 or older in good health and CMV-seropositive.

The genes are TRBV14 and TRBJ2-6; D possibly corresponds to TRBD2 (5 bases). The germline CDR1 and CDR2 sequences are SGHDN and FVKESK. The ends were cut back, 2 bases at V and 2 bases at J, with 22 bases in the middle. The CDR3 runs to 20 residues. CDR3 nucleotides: TGTGCCAGCAGCCAAACCTTGGACTCGCCAGGACCACCTGGGGCCAACGTCCTGACTTTC. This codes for CASSQTLDSPGPPGANVLTF.

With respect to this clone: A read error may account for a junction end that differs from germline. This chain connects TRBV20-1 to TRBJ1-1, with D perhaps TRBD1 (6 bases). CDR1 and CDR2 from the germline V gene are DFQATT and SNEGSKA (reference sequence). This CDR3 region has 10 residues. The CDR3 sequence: CSAASRGQKF. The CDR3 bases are TGCAGTGCCGCCAGCAGGGGCCAAAAGTTT.

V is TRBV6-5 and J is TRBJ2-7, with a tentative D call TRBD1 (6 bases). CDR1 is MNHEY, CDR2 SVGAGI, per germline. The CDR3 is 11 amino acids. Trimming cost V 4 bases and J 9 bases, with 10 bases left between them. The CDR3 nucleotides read TGTGCCAGCAGTTTTCTGACAGGGCAGTACTTC. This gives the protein CASSFLTGQYF.

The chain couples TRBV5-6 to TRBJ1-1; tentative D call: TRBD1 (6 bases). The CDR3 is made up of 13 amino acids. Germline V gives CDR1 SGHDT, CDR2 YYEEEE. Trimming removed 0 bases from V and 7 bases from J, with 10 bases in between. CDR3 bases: TGTGCCAGCAGCTTGGGGACAGCCAATGAAGCTTTCTTT. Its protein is CASSLGTANEAFF.

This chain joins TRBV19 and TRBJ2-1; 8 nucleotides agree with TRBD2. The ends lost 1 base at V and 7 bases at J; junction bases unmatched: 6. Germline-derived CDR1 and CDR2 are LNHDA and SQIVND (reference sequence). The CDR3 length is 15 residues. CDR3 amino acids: CASSIGSGGQNEQFF. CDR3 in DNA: TGTGCCAGTAGTATAGGATCGGGAGGGCAAAATGAGCAGTTCTTC.

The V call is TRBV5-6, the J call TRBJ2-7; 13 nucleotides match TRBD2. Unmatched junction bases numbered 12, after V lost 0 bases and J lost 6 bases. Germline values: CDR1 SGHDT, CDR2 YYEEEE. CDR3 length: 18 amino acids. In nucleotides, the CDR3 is TGTGCCAGCAGCTTGGGTCCGGGACTAGCGGGGTTGGGCTCCGAGCAGTACTTC. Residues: CASSLGPGLAGLGSEQYF.

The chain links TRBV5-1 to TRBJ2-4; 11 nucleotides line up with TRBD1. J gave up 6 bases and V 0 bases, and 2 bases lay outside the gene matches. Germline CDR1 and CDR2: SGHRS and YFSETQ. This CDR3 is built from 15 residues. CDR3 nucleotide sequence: TGCGCCAGCAGCTTGGGGGGGACAGGGGGAAACATTCAGTACTTC. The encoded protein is CASSLGGTGGNIQYF.

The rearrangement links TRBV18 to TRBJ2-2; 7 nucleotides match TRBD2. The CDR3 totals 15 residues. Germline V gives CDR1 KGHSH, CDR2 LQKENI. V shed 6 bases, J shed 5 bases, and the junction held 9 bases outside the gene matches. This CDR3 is CASSPTSAETGELFF. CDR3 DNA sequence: TGTGCCAGCTCGCCCACTAGCGCCGAAACCGGGGAGCTGTTTTTT.

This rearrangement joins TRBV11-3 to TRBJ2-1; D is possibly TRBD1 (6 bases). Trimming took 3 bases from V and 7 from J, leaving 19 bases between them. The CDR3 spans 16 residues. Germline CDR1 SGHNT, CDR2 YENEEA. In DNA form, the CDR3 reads TGTGCCAGCAGCTTGGGCCATGGGACACAAGATAATGAGCAGTTCTTC. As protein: CASSLGHGTQDNEQFF.

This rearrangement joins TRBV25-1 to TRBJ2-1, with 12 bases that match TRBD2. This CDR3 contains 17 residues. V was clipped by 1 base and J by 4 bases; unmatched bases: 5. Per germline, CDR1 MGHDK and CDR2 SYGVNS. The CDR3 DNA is TGTGCCAGCAGTGAATCCGGACTAGCGGGATTGTACAATGAGCAGTTCTTC. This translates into CASSESGLAGLYNEQFF.

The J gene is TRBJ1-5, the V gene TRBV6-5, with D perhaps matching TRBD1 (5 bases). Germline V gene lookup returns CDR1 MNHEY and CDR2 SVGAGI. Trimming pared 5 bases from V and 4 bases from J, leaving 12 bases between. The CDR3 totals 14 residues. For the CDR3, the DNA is TGTGCCAGCAGTCCACAGACAGCGAATCAGCCCCAGCATTTT. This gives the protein CASSPQTANQPQHF.

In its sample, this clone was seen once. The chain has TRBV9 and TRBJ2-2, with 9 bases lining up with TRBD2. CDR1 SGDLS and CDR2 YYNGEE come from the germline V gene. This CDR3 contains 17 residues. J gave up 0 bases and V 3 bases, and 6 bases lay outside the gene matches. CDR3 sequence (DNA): TGTGCCAGCAGCGGGCGGGCTAGCGGGGCGAACACCGGGGAGCTGTTTTTT. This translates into CASSGRASGANTGELFF.

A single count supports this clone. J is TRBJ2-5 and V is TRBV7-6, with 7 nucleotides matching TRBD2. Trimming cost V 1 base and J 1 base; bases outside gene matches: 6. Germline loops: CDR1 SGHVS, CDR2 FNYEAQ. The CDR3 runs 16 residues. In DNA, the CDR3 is TGTGCCAGCAGCTTAGAAGGGTCTAGCGGCCAAGAGACCCAGTACTTC. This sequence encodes CASSLEGSSGQETQYF. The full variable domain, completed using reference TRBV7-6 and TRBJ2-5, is GAGVSQSPRYKVTKRGQDVALRCDPISGHVSLYWYRQALGQGPEFLTYFNYEAQQDKSGLPNDRFSAERPEGSISTLTIQRTEQRDSAMYRCASSLEGSSGQETQYFGPGTRLLVL.

CDR3 region: CASSLERTSSYEQYF. DNA of the CDR3: TGTGCCAGCAGCTTGGAGAGGACTAGCTCCTACGAGCAGTACTTC. The chain links TRBV5-5 to TRBJ2-7, with 7 bases matching TRBD2. The trim removed 0 bases at V and 0 bases at J, leaving 3 bases unmatched. Germline assignment: CDR1 SGHKS and CDR2 YYEKEE (reference sequence). The CDR3 consists of 15 residues.

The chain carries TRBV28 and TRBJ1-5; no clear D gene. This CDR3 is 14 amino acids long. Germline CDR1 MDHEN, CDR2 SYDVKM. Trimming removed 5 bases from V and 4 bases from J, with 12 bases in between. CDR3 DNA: TGTGCCAGCAGTCGAGGGTTCAGAAATCAGCCCCAGCATTTT. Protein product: CASSRGFRNQPQHF.

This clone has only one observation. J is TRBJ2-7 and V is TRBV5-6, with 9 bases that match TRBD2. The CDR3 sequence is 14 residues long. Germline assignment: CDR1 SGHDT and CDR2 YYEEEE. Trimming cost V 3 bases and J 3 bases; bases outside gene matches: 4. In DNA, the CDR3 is TGTGCCAGCAGCTCGGGACTAGCCCTCTACGAGCAGTACTTC. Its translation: CASSSGLALYEQYF.

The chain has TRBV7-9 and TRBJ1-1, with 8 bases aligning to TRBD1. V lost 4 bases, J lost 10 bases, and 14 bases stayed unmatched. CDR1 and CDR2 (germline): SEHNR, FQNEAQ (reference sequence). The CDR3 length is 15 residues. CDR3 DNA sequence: TGTGCCAGCAGCTCCAGAATGGGACAGGACTTCGCAGCTTTCTTT. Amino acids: CASSSRMGQDFAAFF.

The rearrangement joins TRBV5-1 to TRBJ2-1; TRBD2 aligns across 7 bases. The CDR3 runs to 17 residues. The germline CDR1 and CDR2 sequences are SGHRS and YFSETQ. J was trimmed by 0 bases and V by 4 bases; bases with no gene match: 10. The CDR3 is CASSPGGGGRSYNEQFF. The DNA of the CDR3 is TGCGCCAGCAGCCCGGGTGGCGGGGGTCGCTCCTACAATGAGCAGTTCTTC.

This chain's CDR3 is CAWSVHGESGYTF. The CDR3 bases are TGTGCCTGGAGTGTACACGGGGAATCTGGCTACACCTTC. The chain carries TRBV30 and TRBJ1-2, with D hard to call. The CDR3 covers 13 residues. CDR1 is GTSNPN and CDR2 is SVGIG in the germline V gene (reference sequence). Trimming stripped 0 bases from V and 7 bases from J, with 12 bases between.

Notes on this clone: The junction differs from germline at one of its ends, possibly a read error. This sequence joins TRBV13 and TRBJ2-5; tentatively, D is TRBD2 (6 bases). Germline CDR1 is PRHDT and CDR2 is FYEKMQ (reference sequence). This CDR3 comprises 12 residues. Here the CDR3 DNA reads TGTGCCAGCAGCAGGGCGGAGGGCCGTTGGAACTTC. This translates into CASSRAEGRWNF.

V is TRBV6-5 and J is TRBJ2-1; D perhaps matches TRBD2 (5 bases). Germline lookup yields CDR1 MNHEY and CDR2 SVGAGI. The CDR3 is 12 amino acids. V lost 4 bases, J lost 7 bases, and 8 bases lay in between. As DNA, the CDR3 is TGTGCCAGCAGTTCTTTAGCGAATGAGCAGTTCTTC. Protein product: CASSSLANEQFF.

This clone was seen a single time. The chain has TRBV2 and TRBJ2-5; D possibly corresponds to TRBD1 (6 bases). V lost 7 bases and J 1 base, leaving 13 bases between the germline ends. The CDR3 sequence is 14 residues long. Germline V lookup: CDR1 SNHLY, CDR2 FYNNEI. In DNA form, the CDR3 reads TGTGCCAGCAAGGTTGGGGGCGGCCAAGAGACCCAGTACTTC. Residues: CASKVGGGQETQYF.

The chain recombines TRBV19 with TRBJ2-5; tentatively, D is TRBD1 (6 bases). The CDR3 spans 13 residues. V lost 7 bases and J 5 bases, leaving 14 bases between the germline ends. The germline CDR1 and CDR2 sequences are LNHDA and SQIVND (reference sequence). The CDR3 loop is CASTPGDTETQYF. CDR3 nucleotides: TGTGCCAGTACCCCCGGGGACACGGAGACCCAGTACTTC.